These 9 T cell receptor beta chains came from one sample sequenced in a study of control samples from healthy donors and cancer patients. The table came from immunoSEQ multiplex PCR; TCRdb's copy has only in-frame clones and leaves some out. The sample records under 60,000 clones, 94% being singletons. Material for sequencing was blood. The receptors were gathered from a man aged 25-45 years in good health.

The V gene is TRBV7-3, the J gene TRBJ2-1, with TRBD1 identical over 7 bases. Trimming at V came to 2 bases and at J to 4 bases, leaving 8 bases not matched to a gene. CDR1 is SGHTA and CDR2 is FQGTGA in the germline V gene. The CDR3 has 16 residues. CDR3 sequence: CASSLGRDRPYNEQFF. In DNA, the CDR3 is TGTGCCAGCAGCTTAGGAAGGGACAGACCTTACAATGAGCAGTTCTTC.

The chain combines TRBV7-6 with TRBJ2-5; possible D gene TRBD2, 6 bases. Looked up from germline, CDR1 is SGHVS and CDR2 is FNYEAQ. V was clipped by 0 bases and J by 5 bases, with 10 bases between them. The CDR3 spans 14 residues. The CDR3 DNA reads as TGTGCCAGCAGCTTAGCTCCTAGCGACGAGACCCAGTACTTC. Its translation is CASSLAPSDETQYF.

The rearrangement links TRBV27 to TRBJ1-5; D unclear. Germline values: CDR1 MNHEY, CDR2 SMNVEV (reference sequence). V was pared by 7 bases and J by 2 bases, with 6 bases between. This CDR3 region has 12 residues. The CDR3 bases are TGTGCCAGCAACAGTCGCAATCAGCCCCAGCATTTT. Residues: CASNSRNQPQHF.

CDR3 DNA: TGTGCCAGCAGCGTAGTTGGGCAGAACGTGATTCAGGGCTACACCTTC. Translated, it gives CASSVVGQNVIQGYTF. The rearrangement uses TRBV9 and TRBJ1-2; D not resolved. This CDR3 contains 16 residues. CDR1 is SGDLS and CDR2 is YYNGEE in the germline V gene. With 0 bases removed from V and 8 bases from J, the gap between germline ends came to 20 bases.

The sample holds one count of this clone. The chain recombines TRBV27 with TRBJ2-7; D uncertain. Trimming removed 3 bases at V and 0 bases at J, with 30 bases between. The germline CDR1 and CDR2 sequences are MNHEY and SMNVEV (reference sequence). The CDR3 has 21 amino acids. CDR3 amino acids: CASSFCWFIKAKLWTSYEQYF. DNA for the CDR3: TGTGCCAGCAGTTTTTGCTGGTTCATTAAGGCCAAACTCTGGACCTCCTACGAGCAGTACTTC.

The genes are TRBV30 and TRBJ2-3; 8 bases are a match to TRBD1. This CDR3 contains 13 residues. CDR1 is GTSNPN, CDR2 SVGIG, per germline (reference sequence). V gave up 4 bases and J gave up 0 bases; unmatched junction bases: 0. The CDR3 DNA follows: TGTGCCTGGAACAGGGGGAGCACAGATACGCAGTATTTT. Translation: CAWNRGSTDTQYF.

The chain carries TRBV12-5 and TRBJ1-2; weak D call: TRBD1 (5 bases). V was pared by 6 bases and J by 5 bases, with 22 bases between. Germline CDR1 is LGHNT and CDR2 is FRNRAP. The length of the CDR3 is 16 residues. CDR3 bases: TGTGCTAGTGGACCTGGAGACTTCGGACAAGCTTATGGCTACACCTTC. Its translation is CASGPGDFGQAYGYTF.

The rearrangement uses TRBV9 and TRBJ2-1; 8 bases agree with TRBD2. Germline trimming cut 0 bases from V and 7 bases from J; bases unmatched to any gene: 9. Germline CDR1 reads SGDLS; CDR2 reads YYNGEE. CDR3 length: 16 amino acids. The CDR3 spells CASSVAPAGGRNEQFF. CDR3 sequence (DNA): TGTGCCAGCAGCGTAGCCCCTGCGGGAGGTAGAAATGAGCAGTTCTTC.

The chain is built from TRBV9 and TRBJ2-3, with D uncertain. V gave up 0 bases and J gave up 0 bases, with 11 bases separating them. The CDR3 length is 16 residues. Germline V gene data show CDR1 as SGDLS and CDR2 as YYNGEE. The CDR3, as DNA: TGTGCCAGCAGCGTAGGTTGGAGTGATAGCACAGATACGCAGTATTTT. Amino acids: CASSVGWSDSTDTQYF.